This record looks at one TCR beta chain sequence and its context. The target antigen is unknown. Assay: immunoSEQ multiplex PCR; the TCRdb copy retains only in-frame clones and omits some. The data show under 8,000 clones, with more than 80% seen just once and 1.5% to 2% held by the top ten. The entry originates in a study of OX40 agonist ivuxolimab in advanced cancers. Study context: The drug used for patients, ivuxolimab, was an agonistic anti-OX40 (CD134) antibody. Three patients showed partial responses: one hepatocellular carcinoma and two cutaneous melanoma cases.

CDR1 is SGDLS and CDR2 is YYNGEE in the germline V gene. CDR3 length equals 15 residues. The trim removed 8 bases at V and 7 bases at J, leaving 12 bases unmatched. Overall study results and limits: Circulating CD4+ and CD8+ T cells showed clonal expansion by week 6 at 0.1 to 3.0 mg/kg.

The specimen was CD4+ or CD8+ T cells sorted from blood, collected in a trial of the OX40 agonist ivuxolimab. The V call is TRBV9, the J call TRBJ2-4, with 10 bases identical to TRBD2. The clonotype comes from an adult with an advanced solid tumor such as melanoma, head and neck, liver or kidney cancer. In nucleotides, the CDR3 is TGTGCCAGTTCCTCCGGACTAGCGGAGAAGAACATTCAGTACTTC. As protein: CASSSGLAEKNIQYF. Full variable domain (missing parts from reference TRBV9 and TRBJ2-4): DSGVTQTPKHLITATGQRVTLRCSPRSGDLSVYWYQQSLDQGLQFLIQYYNGEERAKGNILERFSAQQFPDLHSELNLSSLELGDSALYFCASSSGLAEKNIQYFGAGTRLSVL.